This T cell receptor beta chain originates from a study of blood T cell repertoires in COVID-19. As originally analysed: Reference gene primer amplification gave estimated nucleated cell counts. Sequencing used immunoSEQ multiplex PCR; TCRdb keeps in-frame clones, though not all of them. That table is the source of V, J and clone size, and D and trimming were worked out from the DNA. The data hold around 300,000 clones, with 90% observed a single time. V was trimmed by 2 bases and J by 5 bases, leaving 19 bases between them. The CDR3 extends over 17 amino acids. The germline V gene encodes CDR1 SGHVS and CDR2 FQNEAQ. Participant reports of clinical history set cohort assignment.

V gene TRBV7-8 combines with J gene TRBJ1-5; the D is unclear. The clonotype originates from a woman aged 18 to 35 with acute COVID-19. Specimen: PBMCs or T cells enriched from blood (not recorded which). The DNA of the CDR3 is TGTGCCAGCAGCTTATCTAAGGCCCACAGTTTGTATCAGCCCCAGCATTTT. Protein: CASSLSKAHSLYQPQHF.